These 3 T cell receptor beta chains were all obtained from the same sample, sequenced in a study of shared clonotypes between healthy human individuals. Only in-frame clones appear in the TCRdb table, and some are missing; sequencing was by immunoSEQ multiplex PCR. The sample has about half a million clones; 79% are singletons. Sequencing was carried out using PBMCs. These receptors originate from a woman aged 40 to 50 in good health. Some clones in this sample may be carry-over from other donors' samples.

This sequence joins TRBV7-3 and TRBJ2-2; 7 nucleotides line up with TRBD2. Per germline, CDR1 SGHTA and CDR2 FQGTGA. V was clipped by 1 base and J by 7 bases; unmatched bases: 6. The CDR3 sequence is 15 residues long. CDR3 sequence (DNA): TGTGCCAGCAGCTTAAGGCCCCGCGGGGGCGGGGAGCTGTTTTTT. Its protein is CASSLRPRGGGELFF.

This clone occurred a few times. The chain couples TRBV2 to TRBJ2-7; 7 positions agree with TRBD1. Germline lookup yields CDR1 SNHLY and CDR2 FYNNEI. J gave up 2 bases and V 7 bases, and 5 bases lay outside the gene matches. The CDR3 covers 13 residues. The CDR3 reads CASTGQKAYEQYF. The CDR3 nucleotides are TGTGCCAGCACGGGACAGAAAGCCTACGAGCAGTACTTC. Full variable domain (outside the CDR3, taken from reference TRBV2 and TRBJ2-7): EPEVTQTPSHQVTQMGQEVILRCVPISNHLYFYWYRQILGQKVEFLVSFYNNEISEKSEIFDDQFSVERPDGSNFTLKIRSTKLEDSAMYFCASTGQKAYEQYFGPGTRLTVT.

CDR3 sequence: CASSPPGNEKLFF. CDR3 nucleotide sequence: TGTGCCAGCTCACCACCGGGGAATGAAAAACTGTTTTTT. This chain uses TRBV18 with TRBJ1-4; no clear D gene. Germline lookup yields CDR1 KGHSH and CDR2 LQKENI. The CDR3 consists of 13 residues. With 0 bases removed from V and 5 bases from J, the gap between germline ends came to 4 bases. Full variable domain (remainder filled in from reference TRBV18 and TRBJ1-4): NAGVMQNPRHLVRRRGQEARLRCSPMKGHSHVYWYRQLPEEGLKFMVYLQKENIIDESGMPKERFSAEFPKEGPSILRIQQVVRGDSAAYFCASSPPGNEKLFFGSGTQLSVL.